Below, 25 T cell receptor beta chains from the same sample are listed, as sequenced in a study of cytomegalovirus exposure and HLA in healthy donors. Both 60 Vbeta primers and 13 Jbeta primers went into the PCR. Assay: immunoSEQ multiplex PCR; the TCRdb copy retains only in-frame clones and omits some. The table lists tens of thousands of clones, roughly four fifths of them singletons. Material: PBMCs. Receptors originate from a man aged 30 to 39 in good health and CMV-seronegative.

This clone was counted only a few times. This chain links TRBV6-5 with TRBJ1-5; D is uncertain. CDR3 length: 15 amino acids. Germline loops: CDR1 MNHEY, CDR2 SVGAGI. Trimming removed 8 bases at V and 1 base at J, with 15 bases between. CDR3 nucleotides: TGTGCCAGCCGGAGCCGTGGGGAGAGCAATCAGCCCCAGCATTTT. Its translation is CASRSRGESNQPQHF.

The V and J genes are TRBV5-6 and TRBJ1-2; D remains unclear. The germline V and J ends were trimmed by 6 bases and 2 bases, with 11 bases remaining between them. The CDR3 totals 13 residues. CDR1 SGHDT and CDR2 YYEEEE come from the germline V gene. CDR3 amino acids: CASNPTPNYGYTF. The CDR3 nucleotides are TGTGCCAGCAACCCGACACCAAACTATGGCTACACCTTC.

CDR3 sequence reads: CATSVGDGNQPQHF. The CDR3 region has the DNA TGTGCCACATCTGTAGGGGATGGTAATCAGCCCCAGCATTTT. This chain links TRBV10-3 with TRBJ1-5; possible D gene TRBD1, 5 bases. This CDR3 region has 14 residues. Germline V gene data show CDR1 as ENHRY and CDR2 as SYGVKD. Trimming removed 10 bases from V and 4 bases from J, with 17 bases in between.

The chain joins TRBV10-2 to TRBJ1-1; D is unclear. CDR1 is WSHSY, CDR2 SAAADI, per germline. The CDR3 has 15 amino acids. V was cut by 0 bases and J by 4 bases, with 12 bases left in between. CDR3 residues: CASSESISTGTEAFF. The CDR3 region has the DNA TGCGCCAGCAGTGAGTCCATCTCGACGGGCACTGAAGCTTTCTTT.

The genes are TRBV2 and TRBJ1-4; TRBD1 aligns across 10 bases. J was trimmed by 6 bases and V by 9 bases; bases with no gene match: 10. CDR1 is SNHLY, CDR2 FYNNEI, per germline. The CDR3 totals 15 residues. The CDR3 region is CASSGQGLGHEKLFF. Here the CDR3 DNA reads TGTGCCAGTTCGGGACAGGGGTTAGGACATGAAAAACTGTTTTTT.

The CDR3 DNA reads TGTGCCAGCAGCAAACCGGGCAGGGAGGACACTGAAGCTTTCTTT. This gives the protein CASSKPGREDTEAFF. The rearrangement uses TRBV21-1 and TRBJ1-1. TRBV21-1 is a documented pseudogene. The CDR3 sequence is 15 residues long.

J is TRBJ1-1 and V is TRBV15; possible D gene TRBD1, 6 bases. The V end lost 3 bases, the J end lost 3 bases, and 11 bases lay between the germline ends. CDR3 length equals 14 residues. Germline values: CDR1 LNHNV, CDR2 YYDKDF (reference sequence). The CDR3: CATSSYKGDTEAFF. The DNA of the CDR3 is TGTGCCACCAGCAGTTATAAGGGGGACACTGAAGCTTTCTTT.

In DNA form, the CDR3 reads TGTGCCAGTATCACCCGGGGGGGGGCCAATGAAAAACTGTTTTTT. Translating it yields CASITRGGANEKLFF. V gene TRBV19 combines with J gene TRBJ1-4; a possible D gene is TRBD1 (6 bases). The germline V and J ends were trimmed by 7 bases and 5 bases, with 17 bases remaining between them. The V gene's germline CDR1 is LNHDA and CDR2 SQIVND (reference sequence). CDR3 length equals 15 residues.

This clone was observed a few times. The rearrangement links TRBV7-8 to TRBJ1-1, with 8 bases lining up with TRBD1. Looked up from germline, CDR1 is SGHVS and CDR2 is FQNEAQ. This CDR3 region has 12 residues. Germline trimming cut 5 bases from V and 10 bases from J; bases unmatched to any gene: 6. CDR3 DNA: TGTGCCAGCAGCGTGGACAGGGTCGGAGCTTTCTTT. It is translated as CASSVDRVGAFF.

The chain combines TRBV7-3 with TRBJ2-1; a weak D match, TRBD2 (6 bases). Germline CDR1 reads SGHTA; CDR2 reads FQGTGA. This CDR3 region has 15 residues. Trimming took off 5 bases at V and 8 bases at J, with 19 bases between the two ends. CDR3 coding DNA: TGTGCCAGCAGCCACAGGTCCGGTCCTAGCGATGAGCAGTTCTTC. Translating gives CASSHRSGPSDEQFF.

V gene TRBV7-7 combines with J gene TRBJ2-1; D may be TRBD1 (5 bases). V gave up 1 base and J gave up 1 base, with 8 bases separating them. This CDR3 contains 15 residues. Germline CDR1 reads SSHAT; CDR2 reads FNYEAQ (reference sequence). CDR3 amino acids: CASSLGRASYNEQFF. The CDR3 bases are TGTGCCAGCAGCTTAGGCAGGGCGTCCTACAATGAGCAGTTCTTC.

The V call is TRBV9, the J call TRBJ2-2; tentative D call: TRBD1 (6 bases). The V end was cut by 3 bases, the J end by 7 bases, with 13 bases between. This CDR3 has 14 amino acids. The V gene's germline CDR1 is SGDLS and CDR2 YYNGEE. CDR3 residues: CASSDTGLGGELFF. DNA of the CDR3: TGTGCCAGCAGCGATACAGGGTTGGGCGGGGAGCTGTTTTTT.

The chain employs TRBV28 and TRBJ2-1; 8 positions agree with TRBD2. The CDR3 has 18 amino acids. The J segment lost 3 bases and the V segment lost 4 bases, leaving 14 bases of the junction unmatched. CDR1 and CDR2 (germline): MDHEN, SYDVKM. The CDR3 region has the DNA TGTGCCAGCAGTTCCCAGAGACGGGAGGGAACCATCTACAATGAGCAGTTCTTC. This sequence encodes CASSSQRREGTIYNEQFF.

The rearrangement joins TRBV4-1 to TRBJ2-3; perhaps TRBD1 as D (6 bases). Germline lookup yields CDR1 MGHRA and CDR2 YSYEKL. The CDR3 has 16 amino acids. V was clipped by 0 bases and J by 6 bases, with 16 bases between them. The CDR3 loop is CASSQDGQGSSDTQYF. The CDR3 bases are TGCGCCAGCAGCCAAGATGGGCAGGGGTCATCGGATACGCAGTATTTT.

The chain carries TRBV27 and TRBJ1-3; D might be TRBD1 (6 bases). Germline V gene lookup returns CDR1 MNHEY and CDR2 SMNVEV (reference sequence). The V gene lost 6 bases and the J gene lost 2 bases, with 11 bases spanning the gap. CDR3 length: 14 amino acids. The DNA of the CDR3 is TGTGCCAGCAGCCTGACAGGTCCTGGAAACACCATATATTTT. Translating it yields CASSLTGPGNTIYF.

This sequence joins TRBV19 and TRBJ2-1; 11 positions match TRBD2. The CDR3 is 15 residues long. Germline CDR1 reads LNHDA; CDR2 reads SQIVND (reference sequence). J lost 7 bases, V lost 4 bases, and 6 bases had no gene match. CDR3 DNA: TGTGCCAGTAGTACTCGGACTAGCGGGCGTAATGAGCAGTTCTTC. The encoded protein is CASSTRTSGRNEQFF.

The chain couples TRBV6-5 to TRBJ2-6, with D perhaps TRBD2 (6 bases). V dropped 6 bases and J dropped 3 bases, with 12 bases sitting between them. CDR3 length equals 15 residues. Germline lookup yields CDR1 MNHEY and CDR2 SVGAGI. In DNA form, the CDR3 reads TGTGCCAGCAGGGAGGGGCTCGGTGGGGCCAACGTCCTGACTTTC. It specifies CASREGLGGANVLTF.

The chain uses TRBV7-9 and TRBJ1-1, with D perhaps TRBD1 (6 bases). Trimming pared 5 bases from V and 6 bases from J, leaving 13 bases between. Germline lookup yields CDR1 SEHNR and CDR2 FQNEAQ (reference sequence). This CDR3 is 13 amino acids long. The CDR3 here is CASSPRQAPEAFF. Here the CDR3 DNA reads TGTGCCAGCAGCCCCCGACAGGCGCCTGAAGCTTTCTTT.

This clone came up a few times. V usage is TRBV11-1 and J usage is TRBJ1-1, with TRBD1 matching over 9 bases. CDR1 and CDR2 from the germline V gene are SGHAT and FQDESV (reference sequence). The J segment lost 0 bases and the V segment lost 3 bases, leaving 2 bases of the junction unmatched. This CDR3 spans 15 amino acids. The CDR3: CASSLGTGMNTEAFF. CDR3 bases: TGTGCCAGCAGCTTGGGGACAGGGATGAACACTGAAGCTTTCTTT.

V gene TRBV11-2 combines with J gene TRBJ2-1, with 10 nucleotides matching TRBD2. CDR1 is SGHAT, CDR2 FQNNGV, per germline. The J segment lost 6 bases and the V segment lost 3 bases, leaving 5 bases of the junction unmatched. The CDR3 is 15 amino acids. CDR3 sequence (DNA): TGTGCCAGCAGCTTCGTGGCTAGCGGGGGCAATGAGCAGTTCTTC. This encodes CASSFVASGGNEQFF.

As DNA, the CDR3 is TGTGCCAGCAGCCCTCGGACTAGCGGGGCACCCACAGATACGCAGTATTTT. Translating gives CASSPRTSGAPTDTQYF. The chain is built from TRBV4-2 and TRBJ2-3; 12 nucleotides agree with TRBD2. The junction had 7 bases not matched to a gene; V was cut back by 4 bases and J by 2 bases. The CDR3 sequence is 17 residues long. Germline V gene sequence: CDR1 LGHNA, CDR2 YNFKEQ.

J is TRBJ2-5 and V is TRBV5-1, with 8 bases aligning to TRBD1. The CDR3 is 15 amino acids. CDR1 is SGHRS and CDR2 is YFSETQ in the germline V gene. The V segment lost 1 base and the J segment 2 bases; nucleotides outside the gene matches: 4. In DNA, the CDR3 is TGCGCCAGCAGCTTGCGTACAGGGGGGCAAGAGACCCAGTACTTC. It codes for CASSLRTGGQETQYF.

V and J are TRBV11-2 and TRBJ2-1, with 7 bases lining up with TRBD2. Germline V lookup: CDR1 SGHAT, CDR2 FQNNGV. This CDR3 region has 13 residues. V dropped 1 base and J dropped 13; count of bases not matched to a gene: 7. CDR3 nucleotide sequence: TGTGCCAGCAGCTTAGCACGGGGGAGGGCCCAGTTCTTC. Protein sequence: CASSLARGRAQFF.

The chain couples TRBV5-6 to TRBJ1-1, with D maybe TRBD1 (5 bases). The length of the CDR3 is 15 residues. V lost 3 bases to trimming and J lost 0 bases, with 12 bases between them. CDR1 and CDR2 from the germline V gene are SGHDT and YYEEEE. The CDR3 here is CASSYRRGVNTEAFF. In DNA form, the CDR3 reads TGTGCCAGCAGCTATCGTCGGGGGGTGAACACTGAAGCTTTCTTT.

The chain links TRBV5-4 to TRBJ2-1; possibly TRBD1 for D (6 bases). CDR3 length: 16 residues. Per the germline V gene, CDR1 is SGHNT and CDR2 is YYREEE (reference sequence). V shed 4 bases and J shed 3 bases, with 17 bases lying between them. CDR3 amino acids: CASSGSTGTLYNEQFF. CDR3 nucleotide sequence: TGTGCCAGCAGCGGATCCACCGGGACACTCTACAATGAGCAGTTCTTC.